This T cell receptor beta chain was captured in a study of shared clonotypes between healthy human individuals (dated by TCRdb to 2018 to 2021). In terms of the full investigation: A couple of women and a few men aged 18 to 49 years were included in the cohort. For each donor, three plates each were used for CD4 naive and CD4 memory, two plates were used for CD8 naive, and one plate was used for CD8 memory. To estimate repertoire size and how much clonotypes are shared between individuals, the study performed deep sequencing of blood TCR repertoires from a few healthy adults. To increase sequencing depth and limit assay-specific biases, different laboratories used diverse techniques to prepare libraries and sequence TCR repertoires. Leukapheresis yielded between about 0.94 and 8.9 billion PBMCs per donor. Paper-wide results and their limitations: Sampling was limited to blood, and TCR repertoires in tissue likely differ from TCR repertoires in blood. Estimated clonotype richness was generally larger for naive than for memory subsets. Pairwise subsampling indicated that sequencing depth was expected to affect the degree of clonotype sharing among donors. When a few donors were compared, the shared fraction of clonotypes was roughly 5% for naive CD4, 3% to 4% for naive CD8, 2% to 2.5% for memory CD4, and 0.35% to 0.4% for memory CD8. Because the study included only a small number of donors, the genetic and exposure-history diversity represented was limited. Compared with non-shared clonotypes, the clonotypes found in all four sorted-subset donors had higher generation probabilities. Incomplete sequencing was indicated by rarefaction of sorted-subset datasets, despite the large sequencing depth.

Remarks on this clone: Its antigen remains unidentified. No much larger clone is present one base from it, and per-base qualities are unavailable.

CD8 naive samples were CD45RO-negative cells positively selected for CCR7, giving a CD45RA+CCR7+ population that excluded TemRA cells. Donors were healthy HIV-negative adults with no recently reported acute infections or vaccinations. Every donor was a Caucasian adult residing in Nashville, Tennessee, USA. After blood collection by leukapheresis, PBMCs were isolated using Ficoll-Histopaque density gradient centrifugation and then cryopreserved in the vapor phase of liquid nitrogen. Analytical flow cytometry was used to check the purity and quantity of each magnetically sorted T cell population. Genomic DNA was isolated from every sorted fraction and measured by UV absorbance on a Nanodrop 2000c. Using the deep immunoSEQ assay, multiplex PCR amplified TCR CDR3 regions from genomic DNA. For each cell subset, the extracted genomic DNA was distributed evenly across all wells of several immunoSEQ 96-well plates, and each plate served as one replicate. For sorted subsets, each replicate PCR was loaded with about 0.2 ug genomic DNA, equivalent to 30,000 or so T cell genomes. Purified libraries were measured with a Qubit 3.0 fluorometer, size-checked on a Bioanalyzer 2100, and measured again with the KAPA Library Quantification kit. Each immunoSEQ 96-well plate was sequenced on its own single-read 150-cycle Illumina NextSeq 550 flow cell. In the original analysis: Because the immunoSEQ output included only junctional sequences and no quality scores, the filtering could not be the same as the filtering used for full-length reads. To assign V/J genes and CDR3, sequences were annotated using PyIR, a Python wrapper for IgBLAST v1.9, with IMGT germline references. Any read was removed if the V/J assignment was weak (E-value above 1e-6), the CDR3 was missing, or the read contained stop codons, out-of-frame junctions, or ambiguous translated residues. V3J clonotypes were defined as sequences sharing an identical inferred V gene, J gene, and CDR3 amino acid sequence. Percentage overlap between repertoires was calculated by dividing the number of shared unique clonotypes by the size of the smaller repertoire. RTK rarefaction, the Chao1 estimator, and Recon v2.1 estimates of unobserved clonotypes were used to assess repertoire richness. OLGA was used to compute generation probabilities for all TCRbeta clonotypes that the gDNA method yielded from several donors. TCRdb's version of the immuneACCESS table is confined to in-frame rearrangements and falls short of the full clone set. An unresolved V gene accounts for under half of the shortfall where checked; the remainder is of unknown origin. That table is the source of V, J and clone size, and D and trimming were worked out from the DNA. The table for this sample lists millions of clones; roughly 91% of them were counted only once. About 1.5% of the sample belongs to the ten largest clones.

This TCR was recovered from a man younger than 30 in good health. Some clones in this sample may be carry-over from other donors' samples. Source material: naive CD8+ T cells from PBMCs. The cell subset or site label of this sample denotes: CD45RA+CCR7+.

The CDR3: CASKGPQGNSGNTIYF. The nucleotide sequence is TGTGCCAGTAAAGGGCCCCAGGGAAACTCTGGAAACACCATATATTTT. The chain was built from TRBV19 and TRBJ1-3, and possibly TRBD1, on 5 matching bases. The CDR3 covers 16 residues, taking in both the cysteine and the phenylalanine. Only CDR3 DNA is held: 48 bases, read in frame from base 1. The V end loses 7 bases and the J end loses 0 bases, and a stretch of 16 bases separates them. The germline V gene (reference sequence) sets CDR1 to LNHDA and CDR2 to SQIVND.